One sample yielded the 11 T cell receptor beta chains listed below, sequenced in a study of shared clonotypes between healthy human individuals. Measured with immunoSEQ multiplex PCR; TCRdb has only the in-frame clones, and not every one. This sample has over 2,000,000 clones; 93% occur once, and the top ten carry approximately 1.7%. CD45RO-negative CD8 cells positively selected for CCR7 made up the naive population, which excluded terminally differentiated effector memory CD45RA+ cells. Sequenced sample: naive CD8+ T cells from PBMCs. The receptor set was obtained from a young man in good health. Some clones in this sample may be carry-over from other donors' samples.

CDR3 sequence (DNA): TGTGCCAGCAGTTCCCCGGGACTAGGGTCCGGGGAGCTGTTTTTT. Residues: CASSSPGLGSGELFF. The chain couples TRBV27 to TRBJ2-2; 8 positions agree with TRBD2. J was trimmed by 6 bases and V by 4 bases; bases with no gene match: 7. Per the germline V gene, CDR1 is MNHEY and CDR2 is SMNVEV (reference sequence). There are 15 residues in the CDR3.

A single count supports this clone. CDR3 protein: CASSVGLGAKYNEQFF. The CDR3 region has the DNA TGTGCCAGCAGCGTAGGATTGGGGGCGAAGTACAATGAGCAGTTCTTC. The V and J genes are TRBV9 and TRBJ2-1; maybe TRBD1 (6 bases). Germline CDR1 SGDLS, CDR2 YYNGEE. This CDR3 region has 16 residues. V was trimmed by 0 bases and J by 4 bases, leaving 14 bases between them.

This CDR3 reads CASSQEPGRRGANTGELFF. The CDR3 DNA is TGTGCCAGCAGCCAAGAGCCGGGTAGGAGGGGGGCGAACACCGGGGAGCTGTTTTTT. This rearrangement joins TRBV4-2 to TRBJ2-2; D possibly uses TRBD1 or TRBD2 (6 bases each). V was trimmed by 0 bases and J by 0 bases, leaving 17 bases between them. CDR3 length equals 19 residues. The germline CDR1 and CDR2 sequences are LGHNA and YNFKEQ.

Concerning this clone: Additional DNA sequences in this sample encode the identical CDR3. This sequence joins TRBV27 and TRBJ2-1; weak D call: TRBD1 (6 bases). The V gene's germline CDR1 is MNHEY and CDR2 SMNVEV (reference sequence). The V gene lost 2 bases and the J gene lost 2 bases, with 10 bases spanning the gap. This CDR3 has 15 amino acids. The CDR3 coding sequence is TGTGCCAGCAGTTTAGTGGCAGGGGCCTACAATGAGCAGTTCTTC. Translated, it gives CASSLVAGAYNEQFF.

This clone was seen a single time. J is TRBJ2-7 and V is TRBV28, with D possibly TRBD1 on 5 matching bases. V shed 6 bases and J shed 0 bases, with 18 bases lying between them. The germline V gene encodes CDR1 MDHEN and CDR2 SYDVKM. CDR3 length: 16 residues. CDR3 sequence (DNA): TGTGCCAGCAGGACACCATACAGGCCGAGCTCCTACGAGCAGTACTTC. Translated: CASRTPYRPSSYEQYF.

This chain links TRBV13 with TRBJ2-7; possible D gene TRBD2, 5 bases. Trimming stripped 2 bases from V and 3 bases from J, with 14 bases between. The CDR3 contains 15 residues. The germline gives CDR1 PRHDT, CDR2 FYEKMQ (reference sequence). The chain's CDR3 is CASSLRSGLFYEQYF. CDR3 DNA sequence: TGTGCCAGCAGCTTAAGAAGCGGACTTTTCTACGAGCAGTACTTC.

The V call is TRBV29-1, the J call TRBJ1-1; 7 bases align to TRBD1. From germline, CDR1 is SQVTM and CDR2 ANQGSEA. The CDR3 sequence is 13 residues long. The CDR3 spells CSTEGAKDTEAFF. The CDR3 nucleotides are TGCAGTACAGAGGGGGCCAAGGACACTGAAGCTTTCTTT.

The V gene is TRBV5-1, the J gene TRBJ2-7, with 8 bases that match TRBD1. CDR1 and CDR2 from the germline V gene are SGHRS and YFSETQ. With 2 bases clipped from V and 4 bases from J, the junction kept 2 bases outside the gene matches. The CDR3 totals 13 residues. The CDR3 DNA reads as TGCGCCAGCAGCTTACGGGACAGGTACGAGCAGTACTTC. This gives the protein CASSLRDRYEQYF. The full variable domain, rest sourced from reference TRBV5-1 and TRBJ2-7, is KAGVTQTPRYLIKTRGQQVTLSCSPISGHRSVSWYQQTPGQGLQFLFEYFSETQRNKGNFPGRFSGRQFSNSRSEMNVSTLELGDSALYLCASSLRDRYEQYFGPGTRLTVT.

The V call is TRBV7-9, the J call TRBJ2-1, with D unresolved. CDR3 length equals 17 residues. Germline V lookup: CDR1 SEHNR, CDR2 FQNEAQ (reference sequence). The V gene lost 3 bases and the J gene lost 0 bases, with 15 bases spanning the gap. The chain's CDR3 is CASSLGHPGFSYNEQFF. CDR3 nucleotides: TGTGCCAGCAGCTTGGGTCACCCGGGTTTCTCCTACAATGAGCAGTTCTTC.

Notes on this clone: In the same sample, other DNA sequences code for this CDR3. The chain combines TRBV28 with TRBJ2-1; unclear D gene. This CDR3 has 15 amino acids. Trimming cost V 2 bases and J 0 bases, with 8 bases left between them. Germline assignment: CDR1 MDHEN and CDR2 SYDVKM. The chain's CDR3 is CASSLTGSSYNEQFF. CDR3 coding DNA: TGTGCCAGCAGTTTAACGGGTAGCTCCTACAATGAGCAGTTCTTC. Looking up the rest from reference TRBV28 and TRBJ2-1 gives the full variable domain: DVKVTQSSRYLVKRTGEKVFLECVQDMDHENMFWYRQDPGLGLRLIYFSYDVKMKEKGDIPEGYSVSREKKERFSLILESASTNQTSMYLCASSLTGSSYNEQFFGPGTRLTVL.

Of note for this clone: A read error is possible here, since a much larger clone lies one base away. The rearrangement joins TRBV6-1 to TRBJ1-2; D perhaps matches TRBD1 (6 bases). Germline assignment: CDR1 MNHNS and CDR2 SASEGT. This CDR3 is built from 13 residues. Between the trimmed V and J ends, which lost 6 bases and 3 bases, there was a span of 11 bases. Here the CDR3 DNA reads TGTGCCAGCAGCGAACAGGGACACTATGGCTACACCTTC. Translation gives CASSEQGHYGYTF.